The following is a T cell receptor (beta chain) sequence with its context. Assignment of participants to cohorts was predicated upon participant-reported clinical history. J was trimmed by 12 bases and V by 0 bases; bases with no gene match: 7. The CDR3 length is 15 residues. Germline assignment: CDR1 LGHDT and CDR2 YNNKEL (reference sequence). The data were taken from a study of blood T cell repertoires in COVID-19. Assay: immunoSEQ multiplex PCR; the TCRdb copy retains only in-frame clones and omits some. The sample yields 350,000 or so clones, 88% seen once. This receptor was obtained from a woman younger than 45 who had been exposed to COVID-19. The V and J genes are TRBV3-1 (or the pseudogene TRBV3-2) and TRBJ2-1; 11 nucleotides align to TRBD2. The sequenced sample was PBMCs or T cells enriched from blood (not recorded which). The CDR3 sequence is CASSQEDSGRAPQFF. CDR3 coding DNA: TGTGCCAGCAGCCAAGAGGATAGCGGGAGGGCCCCGCAGTTCTTC.